These 20 T cell receptor beta chains originate from one sample sequenced in a study of breast tumors, draining lymph nodes, adjacent tissues. Axillary draining lymph nodes of breast cancer patients supplied the node samples. TCRdb re-called the multiplex PCR reads through MiXCR, storing one row per CDR3 protein. The sample records under 350,000 distinct CDR3 sequences, 30% being singletons. Sequences were obtained from axillary lymph node tissue. These receptors all stem from a female donor with breast cancer. Some clones in this sample may be carry-over from other donors' samples.

About this clonotype itself: A single base separates this from a much larger clone, so it may be a read error. This chain connects TRBV11-3 to TRBJ2-7, with D possibly being TRBD2 (7 bases). V dropped 5 bases and J dropped 1 base, with 15 bases sitting between them. This CDR3 contains 15 residues. Looked up from germline, CDR1 is SGHNT and CDR2 is YENEEA. The CDR3 loop reads CASSHRGGRSYEQYF. The CDR3 DNA reads TGTGCCAGCAGCCATAGGGGGGGACGGTCCTACGAGCAGTACTTC.

The table lists this clonotype with many counts. The chain carries TRBV19 and TRBJ2-7; maybe TRBD2 (6 bases). Germline V gives CDR1 LNHDA, CDR2 SQIVND (reference sequence). With 6 bases removed from V and 1 base from J, the gap between germline ends came to 10 bases. This CDR3 contains 13 residues. CDR3 DNA: TGTGCCAGTAGCGGGAGTATTTCCTACGAGCAGTACTTC. Translating it yields CASSGSISYEQYF.

The CDR3, as DNA: TGTGCCAGCAGCTTAGTGGGACAGAACACTGAAGCTTTCTTT. Protein: CASSLVGQNTEAFF. The gene calls are TRBV11-3 and TRBJ1-1, with D possibly TRBD1 on 6 matching bases. This CDR3 spans 14 amino acids. CDR1 and CDR2 from the germline V gene are SGHNT and YENEEA. V lost 1 base and J lost 1, with 7 bases in between.

This clonotype has at least ten counts. The CDR3 coding sequence is TGTGCCAGCAGCGGGTCCTTAGGTTTTCGGGAGACCCAGTACTTC. As protein: CASSGSLGFRETQYF. The V call is TRBV5-8, the J call TRBJ2-5; D gene ambiguous. CDR3 size: 15 residues. Per germline, CDR1 SGHTS and CDR2 YDEGEE. The V end lost 4 bases, the J end lost 5 bases, and 18 bases lay between the germline ends.

With respect to this clonotype: A much larger clone differs by one base, so this may be a read error. Here the CDR3 DNA reads TGTGTCAGCACCCGGACTAGCGGGAGTGGGACCGGGGAGCTGTTTTTT. Translating gives CVSTRTSGSGTGELFF. The gene calls are TRBV12-3 or TRBV12-4 and TRBJ2-2; 13 bases agree with TRBD2. This CDR3 contains 16 residues.

The sample holds many counts of this clonotype. The chain couples TRBV5-1 to TRBJ2-1, with TRBD1 matching 7 bases. The germline gives CDR1 SGHRS, CDR2 YFSETQ. The CDR3 is 15 amino acids. After removal of 4 bases from V and 1 base from J, the junction contained 5 bases not matched to a gene. CDR3 region: CASSGPGQSYNEQFF. The CDR3 DNA is TGCGCCAGCAGCGGTCCGGGACAGTCCTACAATGAGCAGTTCTTC.

This clonotype was observed at least ten times. J is TRBJ2-1 and V is TRBV5-1, with unresolved D. Trimming removed 0 bases from V and 6 bases from J, with 10 bases in between. The CDR3 runs 14 residues. Germline CDR1 is SGHRS and CDR2 is YFSETQ. The CDR3 nucleotides are TGCGCCAGCAGCTTGGGGAGCGTGAGCAATGAGCAGTTCTTC. As protein: CASSLGSVSNEQFF.

On this clonotype: A read error may produce the germline difference seen at one junction end. V is TRBV2 and J is TRBJ2-1; no definite D call. CDR3 size: 15 residues. Germline CDR1 reads SNHLY; CDR2 reads FYNNEI. As DNA, the CDR3 is TGTGCCTGCAGTGCTTGGAACCCCTCCTACAATGAGCAGTTCTTC. Its translation is CACSAWNPSYNEQFF.

This clonotype was counted between two and nine times. The V and J genes are TRBV28 and TRBJ1-5; D is ambiguous. Germline CDR1 reads MDHEN; CDR2 reads SYDVKM. The V end was cut by 7 bases, the J end by 2 bases, with 6 bases between. This CDR3 comprises 12 residues. The CDR3 DNA reads as TGTGCCAGCACAGACGGCAATCAGCCCCAGCATTTT. Its translation is CASTDGNQPQHF. The full variable domain, completed using reference TRBV28 and TRBJ1-5, is DVKVTQSSRYLVKRTGEKVFLECVQDMDHENMFWYRQDPGLGLRLIYFSYDVKMKEKGDIPEGYSVSREKKERFSLILESASTNQTSMYLCASTDGNQPQHFGDGTRLSIL.

This clonotype was seen ten or more times. The genes are TRBV20-1 and TRBJ2-2; 12 positions agree with TRBD2. The CDR3 has 17 amino acids. V shed 0 bases and J 5 bases; nucleotides not matched to a gene: 7. The germline CDR1 and CDR2 sequences are DFQATT and SNEGSKA (reference sequence). The DNA for the CDR3 is TGCAGTGCTAGAGATCGACTAGCGGGAGTGGGGACCGGGGAGCTGTTTTTT. This gives the protein CSARDRLAGVGTGELFF.

In regard to this clonotype: This may stem from a read error, because a much larger clone lies one nucleotide away. J is TRBJ2-5 and V is TRBV7-8; weak D call: TRBD1 (6 bases). The length of the CDR3 is 15 residues. Trimming stripped 8 bases from V and 2 bases from J, with 18 bases between. Germline V gene sequence: CDR1 SGHVS, CDR2 FQNEAQ. The CDR3 nucleotides read TGTGCCAGCGGCCCCCAAGGGACACTTCAAGAGACCCAGTACTTC. Its translation is CASGPQGTLQETQYF.

This chain uses TRBV6-5 with TRBJ2-7; 7 positions agree with TRBD2. The germline V gene encodes CDR1 MNHEY and CDR2 SVGAGI. V lost 8 bases to trimming and J lost 3 bases; unmatched junction nucleotides: 7. The CDR3 runs 13 residues. DNA for the CDR3: TGTGCCAGCCGCCTTGCTAGCGGCTACGAGCAGTACTTC. It is translated as CASRLASGYEQYF.

This clonotype was detected a few times. The chain employs TRBV7-9 and TRBJ2-4; no firm D call. Germline V CDR1 and CDR2: SEHNR, FQNEAQ (reference sequence). The CDR3 sequence is 15 residues long. Trimming stripped 2 bases from V and 5 bases from J, with 13 bases between. CDR3 DNA: TGTGCCAGCAGCTTATACATCGCAGGAGAAAACATTCAGTACTTC. Translation gives CASSLYIAGENIQYF.

This clonotype has a count of ten or more. The gene calls are TRBV7-9 and TRBJ1-3; the D gene is possibly TRBD1 (5 bases). The germline V gene encodes CDR1 SEHNR and CDR2 FQNEAQ (reference sequence). V was shortened by 4 bases and J by 4 bases, with 20 bases between the two germline ends. CDR3 size: 17 residues. The CDR3 DNA follows: TGTGCCAGCAGCTCACCGGGGGGGGGGACTTCAGGAAACACCATATATTTT. The encoded protein is CASSSPGGGTSGNTIYF.

This clonotype showed up just a few times. J is TRBJ1-5 and V is TRBV6-5; tentative D call: TRBD1 (6 bases). The germline gives CDR1 MNHEY, CDR2 SVGAGI. The CDR3 runs to 15 residues. V was trimmed by 8 bases and J by 5 bases, leaving 19 bases between them. Here the CDR3 reads CASQSGAAGDQPQHF. CDR3 DNA: TGTGCCAGCCAGAGCGGCGCGGCAGGGGATCAGCCCCAGCATTTT.

A few counts support this clonotype. A read error is possible here, since a much larger clone lies one base away. The V gene is TRBV10-2, the J gene TRBJ2-7, with D tentatively TRBD1 or TRBD2 (5 bases each). The germline V gene has CDR1 WSHSY and CDR2 SAAADI. Trimming stripped 8 bases from V and 0 bases from J, with 14 bases between. The CDR3 is 14 amino acids. As DNA, the CDR3 is TGCGCCAGCGCCCCCGGGGCAGTCTCCTACGAGCAGTACTTC. It translates to CASAPGAVSYEQYF.

This clonotype was counted at least ten times. V gene TRBV20-1 combines with J gene TRBJ2-1; 12 bases map to TRBD1. The germline V gene encodes CDR1 DFQATT and CDR2 SNEGSKA (reference sequence). The V gene end was trimmed by 3 bases and the J gene end by 9 bases; junction bases not matched to a gene: 9. This CDR3 is built from 15 residues. This CDR3 reads CSARSLGQGAGEQFF. The CDR3 DNA follows: TGCAGTGCTAGGAGTCTGGGACAGGGGGCTGGTGAGCAGTTCTTC.

The V and J genes are TRBV5-5 and TRBJ1-1, with D uncertain. Trimming shortened V by 1 base and J by 5 bases, and 12 bases separated the two germline ends. Germline-derived CDR1 and CDR2 are SGHKS and YYEKEE (reference sequence). The CDR3 length is 14 residues. The DNA of the CDR3 is TGTGCCAGCAGCTTGCCCCTAGGCTTTACTGAAGCTTTCTTT. It specifies CASSLPLGFTEAFF.

V usage is TRBV3-1 and J usage is TRBJ1-4, with D perhaps TRBD1 (5 bases). V was clipped by 1 base and J by 4 bases, with 16 bases between them. The length of the CDR3 is 17 residues. The germline V gene has CDR1 LGHDT and CDR2 YNNKEL (reference sequence). The CDR3 bases are TGTGCCAGCAGCCAAGTATACGGGGGGAACCTTAATGAAAAACTGTTTTTT. Its translation: CASSQVYGGNLNEKLFF.

This clonotype has a count of ten or more. The V gene is TRBV24-1, the J gene TRBJ2-1; TRBD2 matches 10 bases. The CDR3 covers 15 residues. Germline V gene lookup returns CDR1 KGHDR and CDR2 SFDVKD. V was clipped by 5 bases and J by 5 bases; unmatched bases: 5. CDR3 residues: CATSVRGLADNEQFF. CDR3 DNA sequence: TGTGCCACCAGTGTCAGAGGACTAGCGGACAATGAGCAGTTCTTC.